This TCR beta chain originates from a study of T cells in Graves' hyperthyroidism and ophthalmopathy. General study results and limits: Median prediction lead before ophthalmopathy onset was 6.5 to 7 months with the model.

RNA transcripts yielded amplified TCR beta CDR3 regions. In the first-round RT-PCR of the TCR CDR3, the HTBI primer set was used. TCRdb analysed the multiplex PCR reads with MiXCR anew, one entry per CDR3 protein. The sample carries 500,000 to 800,000 distinct CDR3 sequences, roughly 15% recorded once. Regarding this clonotype: Its antigen is undetermined.

What was sequenced was blood. This TCR was recovered from a woman between 50 and 59 years old with Graves' ophthalmopathy.

CDR3 coding DNA: TGTGCCAGTAGTACCCCGGCGGGAGGGGAGTTCTTC. It specifies CASSTPAGGEFF. This chain joins TRBV19 and TRBJ2-1, with 9 positions matching TRBD2. The germline gives CDR1 LNHDA, CDR2 SQIVND (reference sequence). V trimming: 4 bases; J trimming: 14 bases; junction bases outside the gene matches: 6. The CDR3 is made up of 12 amino acids.